A single sample gave rise to the 22 T cell receptor beta chains below, sequenced in a study of blood T cell repertoires in COVID-19. Using immunoSEQ multiplex PCR, the repertoire was profiled, and TCRdb retains in-frame clones only, with some absent. The table lists roughly 130,000 clones, roughly 85% of them singletons. The material sequenced was peripheral blood. The receptor source for this set is a man aged 55 to 70 with acute or convalescent COVID-19.

The chain recombines TRBV5-1 with TRBJ2-7; perhaps TRBD2 as D (6 bases). The germline V gene has CDR1 SGHRS and CDR2 YFSETQ. V gave up 0 bases and J gave up 7 bases, with 14 bases separating them. This CDR3 contains 14 residues. CDR3 loop: CASSLVTPGGEQYF. The CDR3 DNA reads as TGCGCCAGCAGCTTGGTAACCCCCGGAGGGGAGCAGTACTTC.

The chain is built from TRBV7-2 and TRBJ2-7; D perhaps matches TRBD1 (5 bases). Germline CDR1 is SGHTA and CDR2 is FQGNSA. This CDR3 contains 14 residues. V gave up 1 base and J gave up 6 bases, with 13 bases separating them. This CDR3 is CASSLEFDRGEQYF. In DNA form, the CDR3 reads TGTGCCAGCAGCTTAGAATTCGATAGGGGCGAGCAGTACTTC.

V gene TRBV5-1 combines with J gene TRBJ2-6; 10 nucleotides match TRBD2. The V and J ends lost 1 base and 2 bases, in that order; junction bases with no gene match: 9. Germline V CDR1 and CDR2: SGHRS, YFSETQ. CDR3 length: 19 residues. The CDR3 region is CASSLSPSGSLAGANVLTF. The CDR3 DNA reads TGCGCCAGCAGCTTGTCCCCTAGCGGGAGCTTAGCTGGGGCCAACGTCCTGACTTTC.

This clone was detected a few times. The genes are TRBV20-1 and TRBJ1-6; no clear D. This CDR3 is built from 15 residues. Germline V gives CDR1 DFQATT, CDR2 SNEGSKA (reference sequence). The V end lost 3 bases, the J end lost 0 bases, and 9 bases lay between the germline ends. DNA of the CDR3: TGCAGTGCTAGTAAAGCGAGCTCCTATAATTCACCCCTCCACTTT. Its protein product is CSASKASSYNSPLHF.

This clone has only one observation. This chain links TRBV29-1 with TRBJ1-3, with D uncertain. Trimming removed 5 bases at V and 8 bases at J, with 10 bases between. This CDR3 has 11 amino acids. The germline CDR1 and CDR2 sequences are SQVTM and ANQGSEA. CDR3 DNA: TGCAGCGTTCAGTTCGCGGACACCATATATTTT. Translating gives CSVQFADTIYF.

The rearrangement joins TRBV28 to TRBJ1-5; D remains ambiguous. This CDR3 comprises 12 residues. Per germline, CDR1 MDHEN and CDR2 SYDVKM. The V gene lost 3 bases and the J gene lost 5 bases, with 5 bases spanning the gap. CDR3 in DNA: TGTGCCAGCAGTTTGTTAGATCAGCCCCAGCATTTT. This gives the protein CASSLLDQPQHF.

This chain uses TRBV19 with TRBJ2-7; TRBD1 matches 7 bases. Unmatched junction bases numbered 10, after V lost 4 bases and J lost 1 base. The CDR3 consists of 16 residues. The germline gives CDR1 LNHDA, CDR2 SQIVND (reference sequence). The CDR3 sequence: CASSKATGAQSYEQYF. The CDR3 nucleotides are TGTGCCAGTAGTAAAGCCACAGGGGCGCAATCCTACGAGCAGTACTTC. The variable domain in full, completed from reference TRBV19 and TRBJ2-7, reads DGGITQSPKYLFRKEGQNVTLSCEQNLNHDAMYWYRQDPGQGLRLIYYSQIVNDFQKGDIAEGYSVSREKKESFPLTVTSAQKNPTAFYLCASSKATGAQSYEQYFGPGTRLTVT.

The J gene is TRBJ2-1, the V gene TRBV5-1; D unclear. There are 12 residues in the CDR3. Germline CDR1 and CDR2: SGHRS and YFSETQ. V was cut by 4 bases and J by 6 bases, with 8 bases left in between. CDR3 nucleotide sequence: TGCGCCAGCAGCCTTCTCCTCAATGAGCAGTTCTTC. Amino acid sequence: CASSLLLNEQFF.

The rearrangement uses TRBV19 and TRBJ2-3; no reliable D call. The V gene lost 3 bases and the J gene lost 5 bases, with 6 bases spanning the gap. Germline CDR1 and CDR2: LNHDA and SQIVND (reference sequence). The CDR3 extends over 12 amino acids. In DNA, the CDR3 is TGTGCCAGTAGTATTAGTAAAGATACGCAGTATTTT. This encodes CASSISKDTQYF.

The chain uses TRBV30 and TRBJ1-1; D might be TRBD1 (5 bases). The CDR3 contains 16 residues. Germline loops: CDR1 GTSNPN, CDR2 SVGIG (reference sequence). V dropped 3 bases and J dropped 2 bases, with 19 bases sitting between them. The CDR3 sequence: CAWSFGTGIPNTEAFF. CDR3 DNA sequence: TGTGCCTGGAGCTTTGGGACTGGGATACCTAACACTGAAGCTTTCTTT. Variable domain in full (rest from reference TRBV30 and TRBJ1-1): SQTIHQWPATLVQPVGSPLSLECTVEGTSNPNLYWYRQAAGRGLQLLFYSVGIGQISSEVPQNLSASRPQDRQFILSSKKLLLSDSGFYLCAWSFGTGIPNTEAFFGQGTRLTVV.

The CDR3 DNA reads TGTGCCAGCAGTTCTCCTAGCGGGAGGGCCACAAATGAGCAGTTCTTC. Translated: CASSSPSGRATNEQFF. This chain connects TRBV27 to TRBJ2-1, with TRBD2 identical over 12 bases. Trimming cost V 4 bases and J 7 bases; bases outside gene matches: 8. The CDR3 extends over 16 amino acids. The germline CDR1 and CDR2 sequences are MNHEY and SMNVEV (reference sequence).

This clone came up once. V gene TRBV11-1 combines with J gene TRBJ1-3; D is ambiguous. The CDR3 totals 13 residues. V lost 5 bases and J 2 bases, leaving 7 bases between the germline ends. Per the germline V gene, CDR1 is SGHAT and CDR2 is FQDESV (reference sequence). CDR3 DNA sequence: TGTGCCAGCAGCATCCCGGCTGGAAACACCATATATTTT. Amino acid sequence: CASSIPAGNTIYF.

The V call is TRBV2, the J call TRBJ2-5; TRBD2 aligns across 7 bases. CDR1 is SNHLY and CDR2 is FYNNEI in the germline V gene. This CDR3 comprises 15 residues. J gave up 2 bases and V 6 bases, and 9 bases lay outside the gene matches. Here the CDR3 reads CASRAELAAQETQYF. In DNA form, the CDR3 reads TGTGCCAGCAGGGCCGAGCTAGCGGCGCAAGAGACCCAGTACTTC. The variable domain in full, with the rest retrieved from reference TRBV2 and TRBJ2-5, is EPEVTQTPSHQVTQMGQEVILRCVPISNHLYFYWYRQILGQKVEFLVSFYNNEISEKSEIFDDQFSVERPDGSNFTLKIRSTKLEDSAMYFCASRAELAAQETQYFGPGTRLLVL.

The chain carries TRBV24-1 and TRBJ2-3; a weak D match, TRBD2 (6 bases). Germline CDR1 and CDR2: KGHDR and SFDVKD. Between the trimmed V and J ends, which lost 2 bases and 2 bases, there was a span of 13 bases. The CDR3 spans 16 residues. CDR3 protein: CATSDYTGGITDTQYF. The CDR3 coding sequence is TGTGCCACCAGTGATTATACTGGGGGGATCACAGATACGCAGTATTTT.

A word on this clone: This likely traces to a read error, being one base from a far larger clone. The rearrangement links TRBV6-6 to TRBJ2-7; TRBD1 matches at 7 bases. V shed 6 bases and J 3 bases; nucleotides not matched to a gene: 5. This CDR3 has 13 amino acids. Per the germline V gene, CDR1 is MNHNY and CDR2 is SVGAGI (reference sequence). The CDR3 nucleotides read TGTGCCAGCAGCCACGGGACAGACTACGAGCAGTACTTC. Its protein product is CASSHGTDYEQYF.

This chain uses TRBV3-1 (or the pseudogene TRBV3-2) with TRBJ2-3; 9 bases line up with TRBD2. CDR3 size: 14 residues. V lost 4 bases and J lost 4; bases outside the gene matches: 3. Germline V gene sequence: CDR1 LGHDT, CDR2 YNNKEL (reference sequence). The CDR3 bases are TGTGCCAGCAGCCTGACTAGCGGCTCAGATACGCAGTATTTT. Amino acids: CASSLTSGSDTQYF.

The V gene is TRBV7-2, the J gene TRBJ2-7; D perhaps matches TRBD2 (6 bases). Germline lookup yields CDR1 SGHTA and CDR2 FQGNSA. CDR3 size: 15 residues. V lost 0 bases and J lost 5, with 14 bases in between. The DNA of the CDR3 is TGTGCCAGCAGCTTAGCTGTCCTAGCGAGAAACGAGCAGTACTTC. This translates into CASSLAVLARNEQYF.

This clone was counted between two and nine times. The chain employs TRBV11-2 and TRBJ2-3, with no clear D. The CDR3 runs to 17 residues. Trimming left V 3 bases short and J 0 bases short, with 16 bases between. Germline lookup yields CDR1 SGHAT and CDR2 FQNNGV. CDR3 loop: CASSFPPVARSTDTQYF. The CDR3 DNA follows: TGTGCCAGCAGCTTCCCACCGGTGGCTAGAAGCACAGATACGCAGTATTTT.

This chain links TRBV2 with TRBJ2-7; D is perhaps TRBD1 (6 bases). The germline V gene has CDR1 SNHLY and CDR2 FYNNEI. Trimming removed 3 bases at V and 9 bases at J, with 12 bases between. The CDR3 loop spans 12 amino acids. DNA of the CDR3: TGTGCCAGCAGTGACCCAGGGACAAGGCAGTACTTC. Amino acid sequence: CASSDPGTRQYF.

In its sample, this clone was seen once. The chain combines TRBV27 with TRBJ1-1; possible D gene TRBD1, 5 bases. Per the germline V gene, CDR1 is MNHEY and CDR2 is SMNVEV (reference sequence). The CDR3 contains 17 residues. The V end was cut by 1 base, the J end by 0 bases, with 15 bases between. This CDR3 reads CASSLLPAGRVNTEAFF. DNA for the CDR3: TGTGCCAGCAGTTTATTACCCGCAGGGAGGGTGAACACTGAAGCTTTCTTT.

The J gene is TRBJ1-2, the V gene TRBV28; 11 bases fit TRBD1. The CDR3 has 14 residues. J was trimmed by 6 bases and V by 5 bases; bases with no gene match: 5. Germline V gene data show CDR1 as MDHEN and CDR2 as SYDVKM. CDR3 in amino acids: CASSAWTGGDGYTF. CDR3 sequence (DNA): TGTGCCAGCAGTGCCTGGACAGGGGGCGATGGCTACACCTTC.

The V and J genes are TRBV6-5 and TRBJ1-1, with TRBD1 as a possible D gene (5 bases). V was clipped by 7 bases and J by 0 bases, with 12 bases between them. The length of the CDR3 is 14 residues. Germline V lookup: CDR1 MNHEY, CDR2 SVGAGI. The CDR3: CASTYGGLNTEAFF. In nucleotides, the CDR3 is TGTGCCAGCACCTATGGGGGGTTGAACACTGAAGCTTTCTTT.